Listed below are T cell receptor beta chains from one sample, sequenced in a study of T cells in tuberculosis. TCRdb's table, derived via immunoSEQ multiplex PCR, lists solely in-frame clones and lacks some. The sample contains over 25,000 clones, 95% to 96% of which appear only once. What was sequenced was PBMCs. Receptors were obtained from a donor between 10 and 35 years old with latent tuberculosis or without tuberculosis infection. Each CDR3 is given with its conserved first and last residue. Fields, in order: V gene, D gene, J gene, CDR3 protein. A D gene is named only where the DNA matches it firmly.

TRBV7-3	NA	TRBJ2-2	CASSFGVSGELFF
TRBV11-3	TRBD1	TRBJ2-2	CASSFGTGNTGELFF
TRBV4-3	NA	TRBJ1-3	CASSQDWKGPGNTIYF
TRBV6-4	NA	TRBJ2-1	CASSASGGWTYNEQFF
TRBV6-5	TRBD2	TRBJ2-5	CATGTRRETQYF
TRBV4-2	TRBD1	TRBJ1-1	CASTAGTGVRGGAFF
TRBV9	NA	TRBJ2-5	CASSVEGGHQETQYF
TRBV5-1	NA	TRBJ2-7	CASSPQGFSSYEQYF
TRBV5-4	NA	TRBJ1-1	CASSLEGGRSEAFF
TRBV10-2	NA	TRBJ1-2	CASSESSLRGYTF
TRBV10-2	NA	TRBJ1-6	CASSESTGSPLHF
TRBV4-2	TRBD1	TRBJ1-2	CASSQAGTGGVWGYTF
TRBV7-2	TRBD2	TRBJ2-1	CASSSDGLAGLFF
TRBV6-9	TRBD2	TRBJ2-5	CATPSGQETQYF
TRBV10-3	NA	TRBJ2-3	CAISAGLTTDTQYF
TRBV29-1	TRBD1	TRBJ1-2	CSGGQGDGYTF
TRBV4-2	TRBD2	TRBJ2-3	CASSPLAGGPGDTQYF
TRBV25-1	TRBD2	TRBJ2-5	CASSEGIAGGKRETQYF
TRBV2	TRBD2	TRBJ2-1	CASSGTGGYNEQFF
TRBV15	NA	TRBJ2-7	CATSVQETYEQYF
TRBV19	NA	TRBJ1-1	CASSTAANTEAFF
TRBV30	NA	TRBJ2-7	CAWRSLLAVSYEQYF
TRBV2	NA	TRBJ1-1	CASSYNREAFF
TRBV7-6	NA	TRBJ2-5	CASSPPTGAWTQYF
TRBV6-1	TRBD1	TRBJ2-5	CASSEPGQVIETQYF
TRBV25-1	NA	TRBJ2-5	CASSWGGGETQYF
TRBV5-4	NA	TRBJ1-2	CASSLWSGNYGYTF
TRBV6-1	TRBD1	TRBJ2-5	CASSVQGDQETQYF
TRBV5-4	TRBD1	TRBJ1-6	CASSAGQGSSSYNSPLHF
TRBV7-9	TRBD2	TRBJ2-1	CASSFYLAGVGNEQFF
TRBV5-1	TRBD1	TRBJ2-7	CASSLEGRGHGEQYF
TRBV7-9	NA	TRBJ1-1	CASTLFGREGANTEAFF
TRBV25-1	TRBD1	TRBJ2-7	CASSESDRGLYEQYF
TRBV28	NA	TRBJ2-1	CASSFGVNEQFF
TRBV18	NA	TRBJ1-2	CASSNNRDTGLNGYTF
TRBV6-9	TRBD2	TRBJ2-3	CASSYREGDTQYF
TRBV28	NA	TRBJ2-7	CASSLGGNLDEQYF
TRBV7-9	NA	TRBJ1-2	CASSPPGANYGYTF
TRBV6-5	NA	TRBJ2-7	CASSGDSRYEQYF
TRBV6-4	NA	TRBJ1-1	CASSTDRNTEAFF
TRBV5-6	NA	TRBJ1-3	CASSLVGPSGNTIYF
TRBV5-1	TRBD1	TRBJ2-7	CASSSPGQGPQYF
TRBV11-3	TRBD2	TRBJ2-5	CASSLRTSGGGPQETQYF
TRBV21-1	NA	TRBJ1-4	CASSLGTGLSEKLFF
TRBV4-1	NA	TRBJ1-5	CASSETETQGYQPQHF
TRBV5-1	NA	TRBJ2-7	CASSPGLYEQYF
TRBV6-1	NA	TRBJ2-5	CASSVVGGLKQETQYF
TRBV6-6	TRBD1	TRBJ1-4	CASSYGTGGRVEKLFF
TRBV5-4	NA	TRBJ2-7	CASSTGSSEQYF
TRBV15	NA	TRBJ1-2	CATRTTLEVSGYTF